The 20 T cell receptor beta chains in this list originate from one sample, sequenced in a study of T-cell reconstitution after alpha-beta-depleted transplantation in children. Unique molecular identifiers were used in preparing the TCRbeta library. TCRdb redid the calling of the PCR reads with MiXCR, one entry per CDR3 protein. The sample lists 500,000 or so distinct CDR3 sequences; about an eighth were seen once. The source material was PBMCs, mostly from graft donor cells, sampled 180 days after TCRalphabeta/CD19-depleted stem cell transplant. The receptors were sampled from a female patient between 2 and 15 years old who had a stem cell transplant for aplastic anemia, so the T cells may come from the graft donor.

The rearrangement uses TRBV20-1 and TRBJ1-2; D uncertain. Deletions cut 0 bases from V and 0 bases from J, with 14 bases between. This CDR3 comprises 16 residues. CDR1 is DFQATT, CDR2 SNEGSKA, per germline (reference sequence). In DNA, the CDR3 is TGCAGTGCTAGAGATCGCGGGAGGCGCCCTAACTATGGCTACACCTTC. This sequence encodes CSARDRGRRPNYGYTF.

The chain carries TRBV7-9 and TRBJ2-2; D unclear. The V gene's germline CDR1 is SEHNR and CDR2 FQNEAQ (reference sequence). This CDR3 region has 13 residues. V was shortened by 2 bases and J by 6 bases, with 7 bases between the two germline ends. The CDR3 coding sequence is TGTGCCAGCAGCTTATACAGTCCCGGGGAGCTGTTTTTT. Its protein product is CASSLYSPGELFF.

This clonotype was seen a few times. The rearrangement uses TRBV6-2 or TRBV6-3 and TRBJ2-7; tentatively, D is TRBD1 or TRBD2 (5 bases each). V was shortened by 0 bases and J by 2 bases, with 11 bases between the two germline ends. Germline CDR1 and CDR2: MNHEY and SVGEGT. There are 15 residues in the CDR3. The CDR3 here is CASSYSPGPPYEQYF. CDR3 nucleotides: TGTGCCAGCAGTTACTCACCGGGGCCACCCTACGAGCAGTACTTC.

This clonotype was detected only a few times. The chain couples TRBV18 to TRBJ2-3; 8 nucleotides agree with TRBD2. CDR3 length: 20 residues. The V segment lost 1 base and the J segment 1 base; nucleotides outside the gene matches: 16. The germline V gene has CDR1 KGHSH and CDR2 LQKENI. This CDR3 is CASSPLYTRPGGPGTDTQYF. CDR3 sequence (DNA): TGTGCCAGCTCACCACTGTACACGAGACCGGGAGGGCCGGGCACAGATACGCAGTATTTT.

This clonotype was seen ten or more times. The chain's CDR3 is CASSELLPGTGKETQYF. CDR3 bases: TGTGCCAGCAGTGAACTCCTGCCCGGGACAGGCAAAGAGACCCAGTACTTC. The chain links TRBV6-1 to TRBJ2-5; 8 bases align to TRBD1. The CDR3 has 17 amino acids. The ends lost 2 bases at V and 3 bases at J; junction bases unmatched: 11. Germline lookup yields CDR1 MNHNS and CDR2 SASEGT.

This clonotype has more than one count but fewer than ten. The V and J genes are TRBV6-2 or TRBV6-3 and TRBJ2-2; a weak D match, TRBD2 (5 bases). The CDR3 loop spans 13 amino acids. The V end lost 6 bases, the J end lost 6 bases, and 11 bases lay between the germline ends. CDR1 MNHEY and CDR2 SVGEGT come from the germline V gene. CDR3 nucleotides: TGTGCCAGCAGCAACACTAGTTCCGGGGAGCTGTTTTTT. It yields the protein CASSNTSSGELFF.

In this sample, this clonotype turned up a few times. The rearrangement joins TRBV7-2 to TRBJ1-1; D is perhaps TRBD1 (5 bases). Germline V gene sequence: CDR1 SGHTA, CDR2 FQGNSA. The V gene lost 1 base and the J gene lost 4 bases, with 13 bases spanning the gap. The CDR3 has 15 amino acids. The CDR3 nucleotides read TGTGCCAGCAGCTTAGTTGGGTCGACAGCCACTGAAGCTTTCTTT. It encodes CASSLVGSTATEAFF.

This clonotype was seen a few times. The V gene is TRBV20-1, the J gene TRBJ2-1; TRBD2 agrees at 10 bases. J lost 9 bases, V lost 0 bases, and 8 bases had no gene match. There are 15 residues in the CDR3. Germline V gene lookup returns CDR1 DFQATT and CDR2 SNEGSKA (reference sequence). The CDR3 nucleotides read TGCAGTGCTAGAGAGGTAGGACTAGCGGCGGGTGAGCAGTTCTTC. Protein sequence: CSAREVGLAAGEQFF.

Remarks on this clonotype: Since no conserved phenylalanine or tryptophan closes the CDR3, a read error is the likely cause. The V call is TRBV28, the J call TRBJ1-5; D might be TRBD1 (6 bases). V dropped 3 bases and J dropped 5 bases, with 11 bases sitting between them. Per the germline V gene, CDR1 is MDHEN and CDR2 is SYDVKM. The CDR3 is 14 residues long. CDR3 in DNA: TGTGCCAGCAGTTTGCCACAGGGTTATCAGCCCCAGCATTTG. Its protein product is CASSLPQGYQPQHL.

This clonotype has just a few counts. This chain uses TRBV28 with TRBJ1-1; D uncertain. Germline V gives CDR1 MDHEN, CDR2 SYDVKM. The CDR3 length is 16 residues. V was cut by 4 bases and J by 1 base, with 16 bases left in between. CDR3 coding DNA: TGTGCCAGCAGTTCTCGAGACACCACCGGGAACACTGAAGCTTTCTTT. As protein: CASSSRDTTGNTEAFF.

Notes on this clonotype: At one of its ends the junction is not consistent with the germline gene, which may arise from a read error. The V and J genes are TRBV4-1 and TRBJ2-5; D is uncertain. Germline V gives CDR1 MGHRA, CDR2 YSYEKL. The CDR3 has 13 residues. The CDR3 DNA follows: TGCGCCAGCAGCCAAATTGGCCAAGATACCCAGTACTTC. Residues: CASSQIGQDTQYF.

The gene calls are TRBV14 and TRBJ1-5, with D possibly being TRBD1 (5 bases). Germline assignment: CDR1 SGHDN and CDR2 FVKESK. V dropped 1 base and J dropped 13 bases, with 11 bases sitting between them. This CDR3 is built from 12 residues. The CDR3 spells CASSQGPGPQHF. DNA for the CDR3: TGTGCCAGCAGCCAAGGACCGGGACCGCAGCATTTT.

This clonotype showed up many times. The chain recombines TRBV12-3 or TRBV12-4 with TRBJ2-5, with TRBD1 identical over 12 bases. Trimming cost V 8 bases and J 5 bases; bases outside gene matches: 9. The CDR3 has 15 residues. CDR3 sequence (DNA): TGTGCCAGCCGAGCCGGGACAGGGGGCCTGGAGACCCAGTACTTC. As protein: CASRAGTGGLETQYF.

This clonotype showed up just a few times. V gene TRBV29-1 combines with J gene TRBJ1-2, with 9 bases that match TRBD1. The CDR3 is made up of 14 amino acids. J was trimmed by 2 bases and V by 6 bases; bases with no gene match: 7. CDR1 and CDR2 (germline): SQVTM, ANQGSEA. CDR3 protein: CSVVRTGANYGYTF. In DNA, the CDR3 is TGCAGCGTCGTACGGACAGGGGCGAACTATGGCTACACCTTC.

The J gene is TRBJ2-1, the V gene TRBV20-1; 8 bases align to TRBD2. This CDR3 spans 14 amino acids. V shed 4 bases and J 8 bases; nucleotides not matched to a gene: 10. Germline CDR1 reads DFQATT; CDR2 reads SNEGSKA (reference sequence). The CDR3 DNA reads TGCAGTGCTAAAAGCGGGAGAGGGGGTCATGAGCAGTTCTTC. Amino acids: CSAKSGRGGHEQFF.

The J gene is TRBJ1-5, the V gene TRBV6-5; no definite D call. Trimming stripped 2 bases from V and 6 bases from J, with 5 bases between. The CDR3 is made up of 12 amino acids. CDR1 is MNHEY and CDR2 is SVGAGI in the germline V gene. The CDR3 region is CASSYPRQPQHF. The CDR3 region has the DNA TGTGCCAGCAGTTACCCTCGTCAGCCCCAGCATTTT.

For the CDR3, the DNA is TGTGCCAGCAGTTCAGTCCTTGGCAGGGGGAGACAAGAGACCCAGTACTTC. Amino acid sequence: CASSSVLGRGRQETQYF. This chain links TRBV6-2 or TRBV6-3 with TRBJ2-5; 7 nucleotides match TRBD1. The J segment lost 2 bases and the V segment lost 4 bases, leaving 13 bases of the junction unmatched. The CDR3 is 17 residues long. Germline V gene data show CDR1 as MNHEY and CDR2 as SVGEGT.

With regard to this clonotype: A much larger clone sits a single nucleotide away, making a read error possible. V gene TRBV18 combines with J gene TRBJ2-1, with D possibly being TRBD2 (5 bases). The CDR3 runs to 14 residues. Germline values: CDR1 KGHSH, CDR2 LQKENI. CDR3 sequence reads: CATSPMTINNEQFF. CDR3 nucleotides: TGTGCCACCTCACCGATGACTATTAACAATGAGCAGTTCTTC.

This clonotype was counted ten times or more. This rearrangement joins TRBV5-6 to TRBJ2-3; D call uncertain. The CDR3 runs to 16 residues. V was cut by 0 bases and J by 0 bases, with 11 bases left in between. Germline values: CDR1 SGHDT, CDR2 YYEEEE. The CDR3 DNA follows: TGTGCCAGCAGCTTGGTCAGCGCACCTAGCACAGATACGCAGTATTTT. Its translation is CASSLVSAPSTDTQYF.

This chain joins TRBV2 and TRBJ1-5, with D unclear. Between the trimmed V and J ends, which lost 5 bases and 2 bases, there was a span of 10 bases. The CDR3 is 14 residues long. CDR1 and CDR2 from the germline V gene are SNHLY and FYNNEI. This CDR3 is CASSKERGNQPQHF. In nucleotides, the CDR3 is TGTGCCAGCAGTAAAGAAAGGGGCAATCAGCCCCAGCATTTT.